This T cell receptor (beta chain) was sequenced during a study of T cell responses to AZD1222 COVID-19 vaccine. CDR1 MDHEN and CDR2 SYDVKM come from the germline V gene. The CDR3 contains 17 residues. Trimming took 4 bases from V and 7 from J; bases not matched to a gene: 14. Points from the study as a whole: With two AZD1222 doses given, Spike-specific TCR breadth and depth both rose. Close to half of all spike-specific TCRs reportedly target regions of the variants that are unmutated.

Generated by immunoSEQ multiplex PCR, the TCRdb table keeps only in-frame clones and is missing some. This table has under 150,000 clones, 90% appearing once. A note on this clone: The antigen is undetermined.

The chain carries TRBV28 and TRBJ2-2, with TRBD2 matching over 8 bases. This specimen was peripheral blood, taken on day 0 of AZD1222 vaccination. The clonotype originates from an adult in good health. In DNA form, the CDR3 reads TGTGCCAGCAGTTACCCATGGGGTAGCGGGATCGTCGGGGAGCTGTTTTTT. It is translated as CASSYPWGSGIVGELFF.